This is a list of T cell receptor beta chains from one sample in a study of blood T cell repertoires in COVID-19. Assay used: immunoSEQ multiplex PCR; TCRdb lists only in-frame clones, some missing. The sample includes 200,000 or so clones, around 80% of them seen just once. Source material: peripheral blood. The receptor set was obtained from a woman aged 60-75 years who had recovered from COVID-19. Each CDR3 is given without its conserved first and last residue. Clone size is given for some rows only: seen once, a few or many times, or a class if the clone is expanded.

TRBJ2-2 | . | TRBV12-3/TRBV12-4 | ATGGAAGELF
TRBJ1-2 | once | TRBV7-3 | ASSLLGAQGYT
TRBJ2-2 | . | TRBV9 | ASSVVRSLAGGSGELF
TRBJ2-3 | . | TRBV6-6 | ASSYLGQGRDTQY
TRBJ1-1 | few | TRBV18 | ASSAVGTGYLNTEAF
TRBJ1-2 | . | TRBV10-1 | ASRTGGARGGGYT
TRBJ2-2 | . | TRBV2 | ASKRGGSTGELF
TRBJ2-7 | many | TRBV27 | ASSNLQGGDYEQY
TRBJ2-3 | . | TRBV5-1 | ASSFASGGGDTQY
TRBJ2-7 | . | TRBV7-2 | ASSLSRASDEQY
TRBJ1-5 | . | TRBV2 | ASAAQSGNQPQH
TRBJ1-5 | . | TRBV6-5 | ASRFSTSNQPQH
TRBJ1-2 | few | TRBV4-2 | ASSPRRQGFYT
TRBJ1-6 | . | TRBV6-2/TRBV6-3 | ASSPGQGRIKSPLH
TRBJ2-1 | . | TRBV7-2 | ASSKRQGNYNEQF
TRBJ2-3 | . | TRBV10-2 | AGQGAKSTDTQY
TRBJ1-4 | . | TRBV6-2/TRBV6-3 | ASSYSGTGNEKLF
TRBJ2-1 | few | TRBV5-1 | ASSTLAGGQDEQF
TRBJ1-2 | . | TRBV7-2 | ASSADRGPYGYT
TRBJ2-3 | . | TRBV9 | ASSLYWDTQY
TRBJ2-2 | . | TRBV7-7 | ASTNGEGSNTGELF
TRBJ1-1 | . | TRBV7-9 | ASSPLEGEAF
TRBJ2-4 | . | TRBV5-1 | ASSLGTGTGVDIQY
TRBJ1-1 | . | TRBV11-2 | ASSLEDRGRRLNTEAF
TRBJ1-5 | . | TRBV2 | ASREDRVGNQPQH
TRBJ1-1 | once | TRBV27 | ASSFFGRAF
TRBJ2-1 | . | TRBV21-1 | ASSKGPGISYNEQF
TRBJ2-7 | . | TRBV19 | ASSIGRGISYEQY
TRBJ1-5 | . | TRBV6-2/TRBV6-3 | ASSQGIRGNQPQH
TRBJ2-3 | once | TRBV27 | ASSLLAKSTDTQY
TRBJ2-1 | . | TRBV6-2/TRBV6-3 | ASSLGGVLQF
TRBJ2-7 | few | TRBV4-1 | ASSHGTSVYEQY
TRBJ2-3 | . | TRBV15 | ATSREGSTRPDTQY
TRBJ1-1 | . | TRBV3-1/TRBV3-2 | ASALGRGGAF
TRBJ1-4 | . | TRBV5-1 | ASSSEGRGNEKLF
TRBJ2-1 | . | TRBV7-9 | AWTGGPSSYNEQF
TRBJ2-1 | . | TRBV7-9 | ASSHIQGILDEQF
TRBJ2-1 | . | TRBV19 | ASSPAGTSSSYNEQF
TRBJ2-3 | . | TRBV7-2 | ASRAVGTDTQY
TRBJ1-6 | . | TRBV5-1 | ASSFQIPIFVSPLH
TRBJ1-1 | . | TRBV19 | ASSPVQGVNTEAF
TRBJ2-3 | . | TRBV19 | ASSMVGGTDTQY
TRBJ2-3 | . | TRBV5-6 | ASSFGGGALTDTQY
TRBJ1-5 | . | TRBV24-1 | ATSDLTGRLGRSNQPQH
TRBJ1-1 | . | TRBV19 | ASSVIGRGRNTEAF
TRBJ1-1 | . | TRBV3-1/TRBV3-2 | ASSQAAYTEAF
TRBJ2-5 | . | TRBV11-2 | ASSFQDRGRETQY
TRBJ1-2 | . | TRBV30 | AWSVLRGPNYGYT